The following is a TCR beta chain sequence with its context. Its antigen is unknown. Per-base qualities were not stored, and no clone one base away is much larger. This record comes from a study of blood T cells in healthy people across ages (dated by TCRdb to between 2014 and 2017). Turning to the overall study: Template switching captured roughly one uniquely barcoded TCR beta cDNA molecule per two T cells in model experiments. To track age-related changes in TCR beta repertoire diversity, the study relied on deep sequencing normalized with unique cDNA molecular identifiers. Four age groups were formed from the donors: young (average approximately 15 years), middle-aged (around 39), aged (62) and long-lived (less than 85). To avoid experimental bias, donors of different ages were spread randomly across the sequencing lanes. For two donors (one aged 18 to 29 and one aged 80 or older), the study analyzed two additional independent replicas of 1 million unique cDNA reads from the same blood draw.

General study outcomes and caveats: A strong correlation was found between observed TCR beta diversity and the percentage of naive T cells measured by flow cytometry. Since profiling was done on bulk unsorted PBMCs, naive and antigen-experienced compartments could not be conclusively compared. Observed TCR beta diversity per million T cells fell roughly linearly with age, and a significant reduction was already apparent by age roughly 40. Compared with the aged group, more naive CD4+ T cells, fewer expanded clones and increased TCR diversity were shown by the long-lived group, suggesting age selection. Because donor CMV infection status was unknown, age-related changes in expanded clonotypes were potentially confounded. Estimates of total diversity based on one million sequenced T cells were considered lower bounds and underestimates.

Donors were under 40 systemically healthy Caucasian individuals from Russia aged roughly 6 to 90 years. Ten milliliters of peripheral blood were drawn from each donor into EDTA-treated Vacutainer tubes. Ficoll-Paque density-gradient centrifugation was used to isolate PBMCs, with at least 6.5 million per sample. Trizol reagent was used to extract total RNA from the PBMCs, yielding at least 5 micrograms per sample. Naive CD45RAhigh/CD27high T cell percentages were measured by flow cytometry on a PBMC aliquot from every donor. Based on the germline V gene (reference sequence), the CDR1 and CDR2 sequences are DFQATT and SNEGSKA. From the cysteine through the phenylalanine, the CDR3 covers 15 amino acids. Only CDR3 DNA remains: 45 bases, in frame from the first base. Compared with germline, V lacks 3 bases and J lacks 5 bases; bases without a gene match: 9. Libraries were prepared through 5' RACE. Sequenced on an Illumina HiSeq 2500. The second PCR ran for roughly 7 to 11 cycles and used a J-beta primer mix along with a sample-barcoded 5' primer. A unique molecular identifier was introduced onto each TCR beta cDNA molecule by a template-switch 5' adaptor carrying 12 random nucleotides. Each sample yielded at least 3 million CDR3-containing paired-end reads. The Mint cDNA synthesis kit, primed by a TRBC-specific oligonucleotide, was used to synthesize first-strand cDNA from all RNA. After uracil-DNA glycosylase treatment, a first 18-cycle PCR used universal primers M1SS and BC2_uni_R on all cDNA. For the original study's pipeline: For normalization, 1 million high-quality reads, each with a distinct molecular identifier, were randomly selected from each sample. Instead of being binned into consensus sequences, reads that shared molecular identifiers were thrown out. MiTCR, with a Q25 quality threshold and the strictest error-elimination algorithm, was used for CDR3 identification, clonotype clustering and error correction. A nonparametric unseen species model with Euler transformation was used to estimate lower-bound total TCR beta diversity. In-frame beta chains were kept once TCRdb had trimmed the public reads at Q25 with fastp and called clones with MiXCR. Identical CDR3 protein sequences are pooled into one entry, listed with their most common genes and DNA. These V and J calls originate from TCRdb's pipeline instead of the authors' own analysis. The sample includes about 640,000 distinct CDR3 sequences, with approximately 59% observed a single time. Roughly 34% of the sample is held by the ten biggest clonotypes.

The chain is assembled from TRBV20-1 and TRBJ2-7; 11 central nucleotides agree with TRBD1. The material sequenced was blood. This clonotype was sampled from a man in his 60s in good health. The CDR3 region has the sequence CSASPPGDRGNEQYF. The DNA sequence is TGCAGTGCTAGTCCCCCCGGGGACAGGGGGAACGAGCAGTACTTC.